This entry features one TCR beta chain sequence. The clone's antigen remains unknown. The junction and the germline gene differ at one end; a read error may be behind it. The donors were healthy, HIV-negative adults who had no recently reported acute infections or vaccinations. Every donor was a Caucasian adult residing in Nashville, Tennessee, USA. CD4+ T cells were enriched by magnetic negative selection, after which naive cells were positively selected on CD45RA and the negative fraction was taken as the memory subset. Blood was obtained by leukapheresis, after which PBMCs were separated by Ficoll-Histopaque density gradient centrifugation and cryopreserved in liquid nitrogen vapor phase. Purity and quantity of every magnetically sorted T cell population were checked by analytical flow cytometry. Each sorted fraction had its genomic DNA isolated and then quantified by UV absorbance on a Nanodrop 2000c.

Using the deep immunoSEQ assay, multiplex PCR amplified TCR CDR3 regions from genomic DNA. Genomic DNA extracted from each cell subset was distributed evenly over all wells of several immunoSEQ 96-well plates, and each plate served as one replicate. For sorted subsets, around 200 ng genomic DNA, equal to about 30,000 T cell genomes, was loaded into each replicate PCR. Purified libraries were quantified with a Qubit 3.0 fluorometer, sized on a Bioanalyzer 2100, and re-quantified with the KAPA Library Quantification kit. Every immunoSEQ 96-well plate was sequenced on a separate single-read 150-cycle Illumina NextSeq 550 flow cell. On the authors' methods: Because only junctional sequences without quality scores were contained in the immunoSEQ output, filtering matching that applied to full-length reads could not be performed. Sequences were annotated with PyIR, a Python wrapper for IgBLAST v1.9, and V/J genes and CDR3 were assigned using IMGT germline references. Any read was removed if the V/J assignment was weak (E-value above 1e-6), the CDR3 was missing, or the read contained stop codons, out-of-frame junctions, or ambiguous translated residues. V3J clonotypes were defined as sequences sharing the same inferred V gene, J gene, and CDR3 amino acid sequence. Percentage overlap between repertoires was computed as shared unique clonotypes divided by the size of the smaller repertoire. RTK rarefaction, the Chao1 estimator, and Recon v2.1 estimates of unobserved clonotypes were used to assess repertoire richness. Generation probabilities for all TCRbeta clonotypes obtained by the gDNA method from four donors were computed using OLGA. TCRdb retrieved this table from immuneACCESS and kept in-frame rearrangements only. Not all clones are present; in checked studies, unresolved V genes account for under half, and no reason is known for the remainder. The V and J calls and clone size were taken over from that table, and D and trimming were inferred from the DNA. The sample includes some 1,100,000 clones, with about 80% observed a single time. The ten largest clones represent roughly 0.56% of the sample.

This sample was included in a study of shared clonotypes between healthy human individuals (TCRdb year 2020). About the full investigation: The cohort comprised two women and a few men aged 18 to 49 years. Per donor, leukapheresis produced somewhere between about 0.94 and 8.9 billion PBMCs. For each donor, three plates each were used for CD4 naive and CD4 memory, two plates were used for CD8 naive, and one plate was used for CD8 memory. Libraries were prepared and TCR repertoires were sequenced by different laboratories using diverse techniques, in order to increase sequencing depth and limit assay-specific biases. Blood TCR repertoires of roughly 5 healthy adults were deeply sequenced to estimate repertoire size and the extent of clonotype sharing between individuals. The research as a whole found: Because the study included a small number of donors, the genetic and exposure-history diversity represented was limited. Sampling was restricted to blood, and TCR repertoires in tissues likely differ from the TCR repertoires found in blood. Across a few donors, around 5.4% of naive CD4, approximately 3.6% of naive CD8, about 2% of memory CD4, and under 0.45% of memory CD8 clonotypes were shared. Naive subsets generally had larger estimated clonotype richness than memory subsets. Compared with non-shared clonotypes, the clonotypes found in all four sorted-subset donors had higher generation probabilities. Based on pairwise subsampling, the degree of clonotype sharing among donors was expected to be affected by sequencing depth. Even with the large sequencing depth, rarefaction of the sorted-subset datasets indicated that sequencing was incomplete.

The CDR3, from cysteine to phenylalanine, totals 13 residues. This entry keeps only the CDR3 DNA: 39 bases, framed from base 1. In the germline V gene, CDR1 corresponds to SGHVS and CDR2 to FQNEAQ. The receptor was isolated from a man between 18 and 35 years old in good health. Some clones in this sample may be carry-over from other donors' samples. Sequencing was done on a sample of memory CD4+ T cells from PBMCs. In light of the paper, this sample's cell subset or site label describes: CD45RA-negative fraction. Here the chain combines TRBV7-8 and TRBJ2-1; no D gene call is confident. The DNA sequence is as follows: TGTGCCAGCAGCTATAGCTCCTACAATGGGCAGTTCTTC. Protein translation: CASSYSSYNGQFF.